This T cell receptor beta chain was sequenced for a study of cytomegalovirus exposure and HLA in healthy donors. Per germline, CDR1 MGHRA and CDR2 YSYEKL. The CDR3 runs 13 residues. Researchers ran the PCR with 60 Vbeta and 13 Jbeta primers. TCRdb's table, derived via immunoSEQ multiplex PCR, lists solely in-frame clones and lacks some. The sample holds roughly 120,000 clones, approximately 8.8% seen once. This TCR was recovered from a middle-aged man in good health and CMV-seronegative. This chain links TRBV4-1 with TRBJ2-7; TRBD2 might be the D (5 bases). The last part of the DNA fits TRBJ2-5 better; the J call may be wrong. Source material: PBMCs. CDR3 DNA sequence: TGCGCCAGCAGCCAGTCCGGAGGAGGGACCCAGTACTTC. Translation gives CASSQSGGGTQYF.